This entry lists 7 T cell receptor beta chains sequenced from one sample in a study of cytotoxic CD8 clonotypes in ibrutinib-treated CLL. Profiled with immunoSEQ multiplex PCR; TCRdb holds only in-frame clones, not every one. The repertoire consists of approximately 84,000 clones, with about 85% occurring once and the leading ten covering about 4.8%. Sequences were derived from PBMCs, sampled after 12 months of ibrutinib treatment. These TCRs come from a human donor with chronic lymphocytic leukemia.

The chain has TRBV9 and TRBJ2-5; D unclear. V was shortened by 2 bases and J by 2 bases, with 13 bases between the two germline ends. The CDR3 covers 15 residues. Germline V gene lookup returns CDR1 SGDLS and CDR2 YYNGEE. The CDR3 reads CASSVEPSSQETQYF. Here the CDR3 DNA reads TGTGCCAGCAGCGTCGAACCCTCCTCGCAAGAGACCCAGTACTTC.

This rearrangement joins TRBV28 to TRBJ2-5; D possibly corresponds to TRBD2 (7 bases). The CDR3 has 15 amino acids. Germline V lookup: CDR1 MDHEN, CDR2 SYDVKM. The ends were cut back, 2 bases at V and 5 bases at J, with 15 bases in the middle. CDR3 region: CASSLRGGETETQYF. The CDR3 bases are TGTGCCAGCAGTTTAAGGGGGGGCGAGACGGAGACCCAGTACTTC.

This clone was recorded once. V and J are TRBV18 and TRBJ1-5; D not certain. Germline V gives CDR1 KGHSH, CDR2 LQKENI. The CDR3 totals 14 residues. V was pared by 6 bases and J by 4 bases, with 13 bases between. CDR3 in DNA: TGTGCCAGCTCCCCCTCTGGAAGGAATCAGCCCCAGCATTTT. Protein product: CASSPSGRNQPQHF.

The rearrangement links TRBV7-2 to TRBJ2-5; D is perhaps TRBD2 (5 bases). The V and J ends lost 11 bases and 3 bases respectively, with 16 bases between them. This CDR3 is built from 13 residues. Germline V lookup: CDR1 SGHTA, CDR2 FQGNSA. CDR3 protein: CASGRVREETQYF. The CDR3 bases are TGTGCCTCTGGGCGGGTACGGGAAGAGACCCAGTACTTC.

The chain is built from TRBV23-1 and TRBJ1-6, with D hard to call. TRBV23-1 is recorded as an ORF, its role being uncertain. This CDR3 has 12 residues. Between the trimmed V and J ends, which lost 2 bases and 8 bases, there was a span of 4 bases. CDR3 residues: CASSQEDSPLHF. The CDR3 DNA is TGCGCCAGCAGTCAAGAGGATTCACCCCTCCACTTT.

V is TRBV4-2 and J is TRBJ2-7; the match to TRBD2 covers 10 bases. The CDR3 extends over 16 amino acids. V shed 2 bases and J 1 base; nucleotides not matched to a gene: 5. CDR1 is LGHNA and CDR2 is YNFKEQ in the germline V gene. Written as DNA, the CDR3 is TGTGCCAGCAGCCAACCTTCTAGCGGGAGTTCCTACGAGCAGTACTTC. Translating gives CASSQPSSGSSYEQYF.

This clone was seen a few times. This chain connects TRBV27 to TRBJ1-2; 9 nucleotides agree with TRBD1. This CDR3 comprises 13 residues. J gave up 6 bases and V 5 bases, and 4 bases lay outside the gene matches. Germline loops: CDR1 MNHEY, CDR2 SMNVEV (reference sequence). The CDR3 protein is CASSPRDRDGYTF. CDR3 coding DNA: TGTGCCAGCAGTCCCCGGGACAGGGATGGCTACACCTTC.